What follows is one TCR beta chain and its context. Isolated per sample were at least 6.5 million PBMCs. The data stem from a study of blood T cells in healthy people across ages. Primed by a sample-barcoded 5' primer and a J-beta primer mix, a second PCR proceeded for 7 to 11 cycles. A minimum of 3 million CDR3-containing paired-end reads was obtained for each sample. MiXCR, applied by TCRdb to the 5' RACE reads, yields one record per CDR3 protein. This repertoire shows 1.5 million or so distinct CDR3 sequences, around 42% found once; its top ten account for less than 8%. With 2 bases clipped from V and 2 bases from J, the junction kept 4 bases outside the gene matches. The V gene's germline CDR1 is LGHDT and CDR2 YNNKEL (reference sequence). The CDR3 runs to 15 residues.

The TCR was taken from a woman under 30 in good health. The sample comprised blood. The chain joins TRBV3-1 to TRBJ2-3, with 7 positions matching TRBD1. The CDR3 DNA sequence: TGTGCCAGCAGCCAATGGGGGACAGACACAGATACGCAGTATTTT. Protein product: CASSQWGTDTDTQYF.